This T cell receptor (beta chain) was identified in a study of cytomegalovirus exposure and HLA in healthy donors. This clone was seen a few times. Its antigen is unknown. Researchers ran the PCR with 60 Vbeta and 13 Jbeta primers. Sequencing used immunoSEQ multiplex PCR; TCRdb keeps in-frame clones, though not all of them. The sample records around 150,000 clones, approximately 80% being singletons. Donors in the study were healthy people who gave bone marrow. Study conclusions and caveats: A later analysis showed TCR association rates differing by HLA locus, peaking at DRB1 and lowest at HLA-C.

V lost 5 bases and J 1 base, leaving 18 bases between the germline ends. Germline CDR1 reads SGHTA; CDR2 reads FQGNSA. This CDR3 has 17 amino acids. This chain links TRBV7-2 with TRBJ2-4; tentative D call: TRBD1 (7 bases). This clonotype was sampled from a male donor in good health and CMV-seronegative. The sample consisted of PBMCs. CDR3 residues: CASSPRLTGRAKNIQYF. In DNA form, the CDR3 reads TGTGCCAGCAGCCCCCGGTTGACAGGGAGGGCCAAAAACATTCAGTACTTC. The full variable domain, completed using reference TRBV7-2 and TRBJ2-4, is GAGVSQSPSNKVTEKGKDVELRCDPISGHTALYWYRQSLGQGLEFLIYFQGNSAPDKSGLPSDRFSAERTGGSVSTLTIQRTQQEDSAVYLCASSPRLTGRAKNIQYFGAGTRLSVL.